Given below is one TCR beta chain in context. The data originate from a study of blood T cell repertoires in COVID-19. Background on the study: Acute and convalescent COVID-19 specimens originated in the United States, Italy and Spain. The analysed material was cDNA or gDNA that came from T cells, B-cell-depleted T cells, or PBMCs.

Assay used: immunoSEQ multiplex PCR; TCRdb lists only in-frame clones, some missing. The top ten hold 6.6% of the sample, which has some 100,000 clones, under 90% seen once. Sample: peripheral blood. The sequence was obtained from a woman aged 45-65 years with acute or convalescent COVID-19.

This CDR3 reads CASSETGGSTDTQYF. In DNA form, the CDR3 reads TGTGCCAGCAGTGAAACCGGGGGAAGCACAGATACGCAGTATTTT. The genes are TRBV2 and TRBJ2-3, with D perhaps TRBD2 (6 bases). The CDR3 is 15 amino acids. CDR1 and CDR2 from the germline V gene are SNHLY and FYNNEI. V was shortened by 2 bases and J by 0 bases, with 9 bases between the two germline ends.